These 22 T cell receptor beta chains originate from one sample sequenced in a study of blood T cells in healthy people across ages. Primers used in a second PCR of about 7 to 12 cycles were a sample-barcoded 5' primer and a J-beta primer mix. TCRdb independently ran MiXCR on the 5' RACE reads; one entry per CDR3 protein. The data show about 640,000 distinct CDR3 sequences, roughly 58% seen once. Input material: blood. The receptors here all came from a man aged 55 to 70 in good health.

This clonotype appeared a few times. The chain recombines TRBV10-3 with TRBJ2-3, with 7 bases identical to TRBD2. The germline V gene has CDR1 ENHRY and CDR2 SYGVKD. The CDR3 is made up of 17 amino acids. V lost 0 bases to trimming and J lost 2 bases; unmatched junction nucleotides: 8. CDR3: CAISESGEAGITDTQYF. The CDR3 DNA is TGTGCCATCAGTGAGTCTGGGGAAGCGGGAATCACAGATACGCAGTATTTT.

This chain uses TRBV28 with TRBJ1-6; TRBD1 matches 9 bases. The CDR3 consists of 15 residues. V shed 5 bases and J 9 bases; nucleotides not matched to a gene: 8. Germline CDR1 is MDHEN and CDR2 is SYDVKM. CDR3 protein: CASSPHRGLGSPLHF. CDR3 bases: TGTGCCAGCAGTCCCCACAGGGGGCTCGGTTCACCCCTCCACTTT.

The chain recombines TRBV4-2 with TRBJ2-5; 9 bases are shared with TRBD2. CDR3 length equals 15 residues. Germline V lookup: CDR1 LGHNA, CDR2 YNFKEQ. Trimming removed 3 bases from V and 6 bases from J; junction bases left unmatched: 8. CDR3 sequence: CASSHALAGLQTQYF. CDR3 nucleotides: TGTGCCAGCAGCCATGCCCTAGCGGGGTTACAGACCCAGTACTTC.

This chain uses TRBV5-1 with TRBJ2-3; 11 bases map to TRBD2. V dropped 5 bases and J dropped 4; count of bases not matched to a gene: 6. The length of the CDR3 is 15 residues. The V gene's germline CDR1 is SGHRS and CDR2 YFSETQ. The CDR3 sequence: CASRAGTSGADTQYF. CDR3 nucleotides: TGCGCCAGCAGGGCCGGGACTAGCGGCGCAGATACGCAGTATTTT.

The chain joins TRBV6-5 to TRBJ1-2, with TRBD1 as a possible D gene (6 bases). The CDR3 has 14 amino acids. CDR1 and CDR2 from the germline V gene are MNHEY and SVGAGI. The V end was cut by 5 bases, the J end by 5 bases, with 15 bases between. The CDR3, as DNA: TGTGCCAGCAGTCTAGGGGGAGCTAGGTATGGCTACACCTTC. The encoded protein is CASSLGGARYGYTF.

The V and J genes are TRBV2 and TRBJ1-2; maybe TRBD1 (6 bases). The CDR3 is made up of 15 amino acids. Trimming stripped 6 bases from V and 0 bases from J, with 14 bases between. CDR1 is SNHLY, CDR2 FYNNEI, per germline. The CDR3 DNA sequence: TGTGCCAGCAGCGCCGGGGGGGCGGCTAACTATGGCTACACCTTC. It encodes CASSAGGAANYGYTF.

This clonotype was picked up a small number of times. The J gene is TRBJ1-5, the V gene TRBV20-1, with D perhaps matching TRBD1 (6 bases). V was pared by 1 base and J by 4 bases, with 8 bases between. Germline CDR1 is DFQATT and CDR2 is SNEGSKA (reference sequence). The CDR3 is 13 residues long. The CDR3 DNA sequence: TGCAGTGCTAGAGGACAGGATAATCAGCCCCAGCATTTT. The encoded protein is CSARGQDNQPQHF.

The chain is built from TRBV6-6 and TRBJ1-5; no clear D gene. V dropped 2 bases and J dropped 1 base, with 9 bases sitting between them. CDR1 and CDR2 from the germline V gene are MNHNY and SVGAGI (reference sequence). This CDR3 has 15 residues. CDR3 sequence: CASSYRQASNQPQHF. The CDR3, as DNA: TGTGCCAGCAGTTACCGCCAGGCGAGCAATCAGCCCCAGCATTTT.

The genes are TRBV20-1 and TRBJ2-5, with D unresolved. This CDR3 contains 12 residues. Germline V gives CDR1 DFQATT, CDR2 SNEGSKA (reference sequence). V lost 4 bases and J 1 base, leaving 7 bases between the germline ends. CDR3 protein: CSAIPTQETQYF. Written as DNA, the CDR3 is TGCAGTGCTATACCTACCCAAGAGACCCAGTACTTC.

This clonotype occurred once. The genes are TRBV5-6 and TRBJ2-5; 7 bases fit TRBD1. The J call may be faulty, since TRBJ2-7 better matches the DNA end. The CDR3 has 15 amino acids. Germline CDR1 and CDR2: SGHDT and YYEEEE. The CDR3 loop reads CASSRKWDRRSEQYF. The CDR3 DNA follows: TGTGCCAGCAGCAGAAAGTGGGACAGAAGATCCGAGCAGTACTTC.

There are many counts of this clonotype. The chain recombines TRBV29-1 with TRBJ2-1; D unclear. Germline CDR1 SQVTM, CDR2 ANQGSEA. Trimming removed 3 bases at V and 1 base at J, with 7 bases between. This CDR3 comprises 13 residues. The CDR3 bases are TGCAGCGTTGAGGGTAGATCCTACAATGAGCAGTTCTTC. Its protein product is CSVEGRSYNEQFF.

This sequence joins TRBV7-2 and TRBJ1-6; 7 bases fit TRBD1. This CDR3 has 15 amino acids. CDR1 is SGHTA and CDR2 is FQGNSA in the germline V gene. With 2 bases clipped from V and 5 bases from J, the junction kept 3 bases outside the gene matches. CDR3 protein: CASSLHRGNNSPLHF. In DNA, the CDR3 is TGTGCCAGCAGCTTACACAGGGGCAATAATTCACCCCTCCACTTT.

This clonotype was seen once. V and J are TRBV5-4 and TRBJ2-5; 9 bases match TRBD1. V was pared by 5 bases and J by 4 bases, with 6 bases of the junction left unmatched. Germline values: CDR1 SGHNT, CDR2 YYREEE (reference sequence). The CDR3 totals 14 residues. CDR3 bases: TGTGCCAGCAGGTCGGACAGGGGACGAGAGACCCAGTACTTC. Amino acids: CASRSDRGRETQYF.

The genes are TRBV5-1 and TRBJ1-5; D is uncertain. Trimming left V 7 bases short and J 5 bases short, with 13 bases between. The germline CDR1 and CDR2 sequences are SGHRS and YFSETQ. The CDR3 runs to 13 residues. The CDR3 bases are TGCGCCAGCCGTACAGACATTTATCAGCCCCAGCATTTT. Protein: CASRTDIYQPQHF.

This clonotype occurred once. This chain links TRBV5-1 with TRBJ2-1; TRBD1 aligns across 9 bases. The ends lost 3 bases at V and 3 bases at J; junction bases unmatched: 4. Per the germline V gene, CDR1 is SGHRS and CDR2 is YFSETQ. The length of the CDR3 is 15 residues. This chain's CDR3 is CASSYRTGDYNEQFF. The CDR3 DNA is TGCGCCAGCAGCTACCGGACAGGGGACTACAATGAGCAGTTCTTC.

The V call is TRBV3-1, the J call TRBJ2-5; 7 bases agree with TRBD2. This CDR3 is built from 14 residues. V lost 4 bases and J lost 2; bases outside the gene matches: 4. Germline lookup yields CDR1 LGHDT and CDR2 YNNKEL (reference sequence). The CDR3, as DNA: TGTGCCAGCAGCCCCGAGGGACTACAAGAGACCCAGTACTTC. Translating gives CASSPEGLQETQYF.

J is TRBJ2-5 and V is TRBV20-1; perhaps TRBD1 as D (6 bases). TRBJ2-7 explains the end of the DNA better; the J call may be wrong. This CDR3 has 11 amino acids. CDR1 and CDR2 (germline): DFQATT, SNEGSKA (reference sequence). CDR3 amino acids: CSASQGGEQYF. CDR3 in DNA: TGCAGTGCTTCACAGGGCGGCGAGCAGTACTTC.

This clonotype was seen just once. The rearrangement links TRBV20-1 to TRBJ2-1; D possibly matches TRBD1 or TRBD2 (6 bases each). With 4 bases removed from V and 0 bases from J, the gap between germline ends came to 16 bases. CDR3 length: 16 amino acids. Germline loops: CDR1 DFQATT, CDR2 SNEGSKA (reference sequence). The CDR3, as DNA: TGCAGTGCTATTGACCCGAGGGGGGCCTCCTACAATGAGCAGTTCTTC. This codes for CSAIDPRGASYNEQFF.

Notes on this clonotype: The junction differs from germline at one of its ends, possibly a read error. This chain joins TRBV7-8 and TRBJ2-1; D is unclear. CDR3 size: 13 residues. Germline-derived CDR1 and CDR2 are SGHVS and FQNEAQ. CDR3 nucleotides: TGTGCCAGTTCACTGAGCTCCTACAATGATCAGTTCTTC. This translates into CASSLSSYNDQFF.

This clonotype occurred a few times. The chain is built from TRBV11-2 and TRBJ2-1; no firm D call. The CDR3 sequence is 17 residues long. The V end lost 5 bases, the J end lost 2 bases, and 19 bases lay between the germline ends. The germline gives CDR1 SGHAT, CDR2 FQNNGV. CDR3 DNA sequence: TGTGCCAGCAGCCCTACCGGGCCAGGCGACGCCTACAATGAGCAGTTCTTC. It translates to CASSPTGPGDAYNEQFF.

This clonotype was detected a few times. The chain uses TRBV11-2 and TRBJ2-3; weak D call: TRBD2 (7 bases). This CDR3 contains 18 residues. Looked up from germline, CDR1 is SGHAT and CDR2 is FQNNGV. Trimming cost V 5 bases and J 3 bases, with 24 bases left between them. The CDR3 sequence is CASSPLRNARGATDTQYF. In DNA, the CDR3 is TGTGCCAGCAGCCCGCTACGCAACGCCCGGGGGGCTACAGATACGCAGTATTTT.

This clonotype was counted a single time. This rearrangement joins TRBV5-1 to TRBJ2-2; D may match TRBD1 or TRBD2 (5 bases each). CDR1 SGHRS and CDR2 YFSETQ come from the germline V gene. Trimming stripped 4 bases from V and 3 bases from J, with 10 bases between. This CDR3 is 14 amino acids long. The CDR3 protein is CASSPMGDTGELFF. The DNA for the CDR3 is TGCGCCAGCAGCCCGATGGGGGACACCGGGGAGCTGTTTTTT.